These T cell receptor beta chains were read from a single sample in a study of blood T cell repertoires in COVID-19. Generated by immunoSEQ multiplex PCR, the TCRdb table keeps only in-frame clones and is missing some. This sample has about 240,000 clones, with 83% found just once. The specimen was PBMCs or T cells enriched from blood (not recorded which). These receptors all come from a middle-aged woman who had been exposed to COVID-19. Both conserved end residues are part of each CDR3. A D gene is named only where the DNA matches it firmly. Part of the rows lack a size; the others show once, few, many or a class for expanded clones.

TRBJ2-1 TRBV4-3 once TRBD2 TGCGCCAGCAGCCACGGCCCTAGCGGGGGGGCCTATGAGCAGTTCTTC CASSHGPSGGAYEQFF
TRBJ2-7 TRBV18 few . TGTGCCAGCTCACCGTCTTCCGGTTTCTACGAGCAGTACTTC CASSPSSGFYEQYF
TRBJ1-3 TRBV2 . TRBD1 TGTGCCAGCAGTGCATCGGCAGGGGGCCCTGGAAACACCATATATTTT CASSASAGGPGNTIYF
TRBJ1-1 TRBV11-3 . . TGTGCCAGCAGCTTAGGATCCTCGGGAAGCGGACACACTGAAGCTTTCTTT CASSLGSSGSGHTEAFF
TRBJ2-1 TRBV28 . TRBD2 TGTGCCAGCAGTTCTCCATCTAGCGGGGGGCGCTACAATGAGCAGTTCTTC CASSSPSSGGRYNEQFF
TRBJ1-1 TRBV6-5 . . TGTGCCAGCAGTTACTTGGACTCTGAAGCTTTCTTT CASSYLDSEAFF
TRBJ1-6 TRBV6-5 . . TGTGCCAGCAGTTACGAGGGTTTTAGTAATTCACCCCTCCACTTT CASSYEGFSNSPLHF
TRBJ1-6 TRBV12-5 . . TGTGCTAGTGGCATGACAGACGGTTCACCCCTCCACTTT CASGMTDGSPLHF
TRBJ1-1 TRBV28 . TRBD1 TGTGCCAGCAGACCTGGACAGGGAGGGACTGAAGCTTTCTTT CASRPGQGGTEAFF
TRBJ2-4 TRBV19 . . TGTGCCAGTAGTCAAACCCGGGACACGAACATTCAGTACTTC CASSQTRDTNIQYF
TRBJ2-7 TRBV5-4 . . TGTGCCAGCAGCCCAGACCGGGGTTCCTACGAGCAGTACTTC CASSPDRGSYEQYF
TRBJ1-3 TRBV7-8 once TRBD1 TGTGCCAGCAGCCGCACAGGGGCAACTGGAAACACCATATATTTT CASSRTGATGNTIYF
TRBJ2-7 TRBV19 . TRBD1 TGTGCCAGTACTTTTGGACAGGGTAGCGCCTACGAGCAGTACTTC CASTFGQGSAYEQYF
TRBJ1-2 TRBV18 . TRBD1 TGTGCCAGCTCACCAAGTCAACAGGGGGCAGGAAGCTATGGCTACACCTTC CASSPSQQGAGSYGYTF
TRBJ2-7 TRBV29-1 . . TGCAGCGTTGGACAGAGCCACGAGCAGTACTTC CSVGQSHEQYF
TRBJ1-1 TRBV14 once TRBD1 TGTGCCAGCAGCCAATTACAGGGGGCCCTGGGTACTGAAGCTTTCTTT CASSQLQGALGTEAFF
TRBJ2-1 TRBV28 . TRBD2 TGTGCCAGCAGACTAGCGGGACAACCCTACAATGAGCAGTTCTTC CASRLAGQPYNEQFF
TRBJ2-7 TRBV29-1 few . TGCAGCGTTGAGGTGGCGGACTACGAGCAGTACTTC CSVEVADYEQYF
TRBJ2-2 TRBV12-3/TRBV12-4 . . TGTGCCAGCAGTTTTCGCGGGGGGGAGCTGTTTTTT CASSFRGGELFF
TRBJ2-7 TRBV9 few TRBD1 TGTGCCAGCAGCTCACCAGGGACAGGGAAAAACGAGCAGTACTTC CASSSPGTGKNEQYF
TRBJ1-6 TRBV20-1 . . TGCAGTGCTAGTAACAGGGCTGGTAATTCACCCCTCCACTTT CSASNRAGNSPLHF
TRBJ2-3 TRBV7-9 . . TGTGCCAGCAGCCTATTCGGTGCCGGCGGAGATACGCAGTATTTT CASSLFGAGGDTQYF